A single T cell receptor (beta chain) is shown here with its context. Clones were read by immunoSEQ multiplex PCR, and TCRdb kept only the in-frame ones, dropping some. The sample carries some 80,000 clones, roughly 90% recorded once. The data belong to a study of blood T cell repertoires in COVID-19. At the level of the study: The study drew acute and convalescent COVID-19 samples from the United States, Italy and Spain.

Sequencing was carried out using peripheral blood. The sequence was collected from a human donor in a cohort sampled during active COVID-19.

CDR3 sequence: CAWSVRLRGNEQFF. DNA of the CDR3: TGTGCCTGGAGTGTACGACTACGGGGCAATGAGCAGTTCTTC. This chain connects TRBV30 to TRBJ2-1; a weak D match, TRBD2 (5 bases). CDR1 is GTSNPN and CDR2 is SVGIG in the germline V gene (reference sequence). The CDR3 totals 14 residues. The germline V and J ends were trimmed by 0 bases and 6 bases, with 12 bases remaining between them.